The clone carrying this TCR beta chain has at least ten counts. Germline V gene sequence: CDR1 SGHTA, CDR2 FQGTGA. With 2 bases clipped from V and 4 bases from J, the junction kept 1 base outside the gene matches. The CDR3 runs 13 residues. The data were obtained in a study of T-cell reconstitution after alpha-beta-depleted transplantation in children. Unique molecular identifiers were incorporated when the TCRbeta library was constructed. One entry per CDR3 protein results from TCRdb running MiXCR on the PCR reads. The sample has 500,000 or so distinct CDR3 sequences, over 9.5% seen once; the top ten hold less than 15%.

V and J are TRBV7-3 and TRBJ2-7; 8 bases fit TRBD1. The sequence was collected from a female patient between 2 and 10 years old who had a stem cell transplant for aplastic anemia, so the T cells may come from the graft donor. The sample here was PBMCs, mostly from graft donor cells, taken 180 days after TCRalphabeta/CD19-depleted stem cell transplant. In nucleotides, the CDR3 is TGTGCCAGCAGCTTACACAGGGGGTACGAGCAGTACTTC. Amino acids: CASSLHRGYEQYF.